A selection of T cell receptor beta chains follows, all from one sample in a study of identical twins. One entry per CDR3 protein, called by TCRdb with MiXCR from the 5' RACE reads. The sample holds hundreds of thousands of distinct CDR3 sequences, less than 7% seen once. Sequencing was performed on naive T cells sorted from blood. The source is a man between 18 and 29 years old in good health. CDR3s include the opening cysteine and the closing phenylalanine or tryptophan. The D gene is left open where the match is weak. A row's size may be missing; if present it is once, few, many or a size class.

TRBV6-2/TRBV6-3	TRBJ2-7	few	TRBD2	CASLLAGGPYEQYF	TGTGCCAGTCTACTAGCGGGAGGTCCCTACGAGCAGTACTTC
TRBV5-1	TRBJ2-7	few	TRBD2	CASSLAGSGRSSYEQYF	TGCGCCAGCAGCTTGGCCGGTAGCGGGAGGTCCTCCTACGAGCAGTACTTC
TRBV20-1	TRBJ2-5	many	.	CSASLQPQETQYF	TGCAGTGCTAGCTTGCAACCCCAAGAGACCCAGTACTTC
TRBV7-8	TRBJ2-2	few	.	CAGKPGNTGELFF	TGTGCCGGCAAGCCGGGGAACACCGGGGAGCTGTTTTTT
TRBV6-1	TRBJ2-1	.	TRBD2	CATSWREGNEQFF	TGTGCCACCTCCTGGCGGGAGGGCAATGAGCAGTTCTTC
TRBV3-1	TRBJ2-3	few	.	CASSQRPGQGDTQYF	TGTGCCAGCAGCCAACGGCCAGGCCAAGGGGATACGCAGTATTTT
TRBV7-8	TRBJ2-1	few	.	CASTSLSVRDNVEQFF	TGTGCCAGCACCTCCCTGTCGGTCCGGGACAATGTAGAGCAGTTCTTC
TRBV25-1	TRBJ1-3	.	.	CASSEPGGKTIYF	TGTGCCAGCAGTGAACCAGGCGGAAAAACCATATATTTT
TRBV7-3	TRBJ2-1	.	.	CASSPNHLDPEQFF	TGTGCCAGCAGCCCGAACCACCTCGACCCGGAGCAGTTCTTC
TRBV7-9	TRBJ2-3	few	.	CASSSFLGTSPDTQYF	TGTGCCAGCAGCTCGTTTCTAGGCACATCTCCAGATACGCAGTATTTT
TRBV20-1	TRBJ2-1	many	.	CSAVTRTDYNEQFF	TGCAGTGCCGTTACCAGGACAGACTACAATGAGCAGTTCTTC
TRBV12-3/TRBV12-4	TRBJ2-2	many	TRBD2	CASTRRGLAATGTGELFF	TGTGCCAGCACTCGCAGGGGACTAGCGGCGACGGGGACCGGGGAGCTGTTTTTT
TRBV5-1	TRBJ2-7	few	.	CASSLEKAYYEQYF	TGCGCCAGCAGCTTGGAGAAGGCGTACTACGAGCAGTACTTC
TRBV29-1	TRBJ1-4	many	TRBD1	CSVATGGRPVGNEKLFF	TGCAGCGTTGCTACAGGGGGCCGACCGGTCGGTAATGAAAAACTGTTTTTT
TRBV6-5	TRBJ1-2	.	.	CASSYSSGRSNGYTF	TGTGCCAGCAGTTACTCTTCAGGGAGGAGTAATGGCTACACCTTC
TRBV7-2	TRBJ1-1	many	.	CASSPKWGGSTEAFF	TGTGCCAGCAGCCCCAAATGGGGGGGGAGCACTGAAGCTTTCTTT
TRBV7-8	TRBJ2-1	many	.	CASSLRPGANEQFF	TGTGCCAGCAGCTTAAGACCGGGGGCCAATGAGCAGTTCTTC
TRBV5-6	TRBJ2-1	many	.	CASSLGRGTYNEQFF	TGTGCCAGCAGCTTGGGCCGTGGGACGTACAATGAGCAGTTCTTC
TRBV5-5	TRBJ2-7	many	TRBD2	CASSTPGLDEQYF	TGTGCCAGCAGCACGCCGGGACTAGACGAGCAGTACTTC
TRBV7-2	TRBJ2-7	many	TRBD1	CASSLGAGGSYEQYF	TGTGCCAGCAGCTTAGGTGCAGGGGGCTCCTACGAGCAGTACTTC
TRBV6-5	TRBJ2-5	many	.	CASRIQGTQYF	TGTGCCAGCAGGATACAGGGGACCCAGTACTTC
TRBV5-1	TRBJ2-3	many	.	CASSLARTDTQYF	TGCGCCAGCAGCTTGGCCCGGACAGATACGCAGTATTTT
TRBV28	TRBJ2-7	many	TRBD2	CASSSFAGGVYEQYF	TGTGCCAGCAGTTCTTTCGCGGGGGGGGTCTACGAGCAGTACTTC
TRBV5-1	TRBJ1-1	.	TRBD1	CASSFTGAPNTEAFF	TGCGCCAGCAGTTTTACAGGGGCGCCTAACACTGAAGCTTTCTTT
TRBV6-2/TRBV6-3	TRBJ1-5	few	.	CASKEGGKNQPQHF	TGTGCCAGCAAGGAGGGGGGAAAAAATCAGCCCCAGCATTTT
TRBV4-2	TRBJ1-4	many	.	CASSQGEGGAAGANEKLFF	TGTGCCAGCAGCCAGGGCGAAGGGGGGGCCGCCGGGGCGAATGAAAAACTGTTTTTT
TRBV29-1	TRBJ2-3	many	.	CSVEVRDTQYF	TGCAGCGTTGAAGTTCGGGATACGCAGTATTTT
TRBV20-1	TRBJ1-2	many	.	CSARAGTNYGYTF	TGCAGTGCTAGGGCCGGGACTAACTATGGCTACACCTTC
TRBV7-8	TRBJ1-3	.	.	CASSPRRFFETGNTIYF	TGTGCCAGCAGCCCCCGAAGATTTTTCGAGACGGGAAACACCATATATTTT
TRBV20-1	TRBJ2-3	many	.	CSARARRRTDTQYF	TGCAGTGCTAGGGCCAGGAGGCGGACAGATACGCAGTATTTT
TRBV21-1	TRBJ1-6	many	.	CASRYRGRGSPLHF	TGTGCCAGCAGGTACAGGGGGCGAGGTTCACCCCTCCACTTT
TRBV20-1	TRBJ2-1	many	.	CSASGTSSYNEQFF	TGCAGTGCTAGCGGAACCAGCTCCTACAATGAGCAGTTCTTC
TRBV30	TRBJ2-1	.	.	CAWRVANEQFF	TGTGCCTGGAGAGTAGCCAATGAGCAGTTCTTC
TRBV12-3/TRBV12-4	TRBJ1-5	.	.	CASRVRPWPQHF	TGTGCCAGCAGGGTTCGGCCCTGGCCCCAGCATTTT
TRBV10-3	TRBJ1-5	many	.	CAISERGDSNQPQHF	TGTGCCATCAGTGAGAGAGGGGATAGCAATCAGCCCCAGCATTTT
TRBV9	TRBJ2-3	few	.	CASGRPSTDTQYF	TGTGCCAGCGGGAGGCCTAGCACAGATACGCAGTATTTT
TRBV20-1	TRBJ2-7	many	TRBD2	CSAQREGEQYF	TGCAGTGCTCAGCGGGAGGGCGAGCAGTACTTC
TRBV20-1	TRBJ2-1	many	TRBD1	CSARTGAINEQFF	TGCAGTGCTAGGACAGGGGCTATCAATGAGCAGTTCTTC
TRBV29-1	TRBJ2-7	.	TRBD2	CSVEFGLAGVGEQYF	TGCAGCGTTGAATTTGGGCTAGCGGGAGTCGGCGAGCAGTACTTC
TRBV5-1	TRBJ1-1	few	.	CASTPQAEKNTEAFF	TGCGCCAGCACGCCACAGGCGGAAAAGAACACTGAAGCTTTCTTT
TRBV13	TRBJ1-1	.	.	CASSDRTVMTEAFF	TGTGCCAGCAGCGACCGGACAGTGATGACTGAAGCTTTCTTT
TRBV20-1	TRBJ2-1	few	TRBD2	CSARDIAGGLYNEQFF	TGCAGTGCTAGAGATATAGCGGGAGGGCTCTACAATGAGCAGTTCTTC
TRBV7-8	TRBJ2-2	few	.	CASSFYNTGINTGELFF	TGTGCCAGCAGCTTCTATAACACAGGAATTAACACCGGGGAGCTGTTTTTT
TRBV7-2	TRBJ1-2	many	TRBD1	CASSSGQGGHYGYTF	TGTGCCAGCAGCTCGGGACAGGGAGGCCATTATGGCTACACCTTC
TRBV11-2	TRBJ2-5	many	.	CASSLDFGEGTQYF	TGTGCCAGCAGCTTAGATTTTGGGGAAGGGACCCAGTACTTC
TRBV2	TRBJ2-1	few	TRBD2	CASMERESYNEQFF	TGTGCCAGCATGGAGCGGGAGAGCTACAATGAGCAGTTCTTC
TRBV28	TRBJ1-2	few	.	CASSFGSRYGYTF	TGTGCCAGCAGTTTTGGATCTAGGTATGGCTACACCTTC
TRBV2	TRBJ1-1	few	.	CATQSGLGNTEAFF	TGTGCCACTCAATCAGGTCTGGGAAACACTGAAGCTTTCTTT
TRBV19	TRBJ2-1	.	TRBD2	CASSTGTSGLYNEQFF	TGTGCCAGTAGTACTGGGACTAGCGGACTTTACAATGAGCAGTTCTTC
TRBV20-1	TRBJ2-3	many	.	CSARMLEDTQYF	TGCAGTGCTAGGATGCTAGAAGATACGCAGTATTTT
TRBV3-1	TRBJ1-3	.	.	CASSQEHSGNTIYF	TGTGCCAGCAGCCAAGAACACTCTGGAAACACCATATATTTT
TRBV11-3	TRBJ2-6	.	.	CASSSTSRSGANVLTF	TGTGCCAGCAGCTCTACCTCCCGCTCTGGGGCCAACGTCCTGACTTTC
TRBV2	TRBJ2-7	.	.	CASSDVGGNYEQYF	TGTGCCAGCAGTGATGTTGGGGGAAACTACGAGCAGTACTTC